The sample holds a few counts of the clone carrying this TCR beta chain. As it was prepared, the TCRbeta library received unique molecular identifiers. MiXCR was run by TCRdb on the PCR reads, yielding one entry per CDR3 protein. The sample shows 450,000 to 500,000 distinct CDR3 sequences, around 12% of them seen only once. The CDR3 length is 14 residues. The V gene's germline CDR1 is SGDLS and CDR2 YYNGEE. The V segment lost 4 bases and the J segment 8 bases; nucleotides outside the gene matches: 11. These data originate in a study of T-cell reconstitution after alpha-beta-depleted transplantation in children.

The sequence came from a human donor who donated a stem cell graft to a child with combined immunodeficiency. Sequenced here: PBMCs from the stem cell graft donor, sampled from the stem cell graft. This chain uses TRBV9 with TRBJ1-2; 7 bases map to TRBD1. CDR3 region: CASSTETGLRGYTF. Written as DNA, the CDR3 is TGTGCCAGCAGCACCGAGACAGGGCTGAGAGGCTACACCTTC.